A selection of T cell receptor beta chains follows, all from one sample in a study of blood T cell repertoires in COVID-19. Profiling relied on immunoSEQ multiplex PCR, and the TCRdb table lists in-frame clones only, not all of them. The sample includes fewer than 80,000 clones, 70% to 90% seen only once; the top ten take just under 2%. Sequencing used peripheral blood. The origin of the receptors is a man aged 25-40 years with acute or convalescent COVID-19. CDR3s include the opening cysteine and the closing phenylalanine or tryptophan. D genes are given only for firm matches. The listing skips clone size in some rows; elsewhere it reads once, few, many or a size class.

-	TRBJ1-1	TRBV4-1	-	TGCGCCAGCAGCCAAGAAACTAGCAGGGTGGGCACTGAAGCTTTCTTT	CASSQETSRVGTEAFF
-	TRBJ1-6	TRBV3-1/TRBV3-2	TRBD1	TGTGCCAGCAGACCTGGACAGGTTCGGTCACCCCTCCACTTT	CASRPGQVRSPLHF
-	TRBJ2-5	TRBV2	TRBD2	TGTGCCAGCTCCGCGTCGGGGGGGCGGGAGACCCAGTACTTC	CASSASGGRETQYF
-	TRBJ2-4	TRBV28	TRBD2	TGTGCCAGCAGCCGTCTAGGACTAGAGGGTAACATTCAGTACTTC	CASSRLGLEGNIQYF
-	TRBJ2-3	TRBV5-4	-	TGTGCCAGCAGCCGACAATCAGATACGCAGTATTTT	CASSRQSDTQYF
-	TRBJ2-1	TRBV25-1	TRBD1	TGTGCCAGCAGTGGAACCTGGGACAGGTCCTACAATGAGCAGTTCTTC	CASSGTWDRSYNEQFF
few	TRBJ1-1	TRBV9	-	TGTGCCAGCAGCGTAGACGGGGGATACACTGAAGCTTTCTTT	CASSVDGGYTEAFF
once	TRBJ2-1	TRBV11-2	-	TGTGCCAGCAGCTATCGGGACTCCAGCTCCTACAATGAGCAGTTCTTC	CASSYRDSSSYNEQFF
-	TRBJ2-5	TRBV11-2	-	TGTGCCAGCAGCGGGTCGCAGGGAGGTTTAGAGACCCAGTACTTC	CASSGSQGGLETQYF
-	TRBJ1-4	TRBV2	TRBD1	TGTGCCAGCAGCTCGAGACAGGGGGCCGGTGAAAAACTGTTTTTT	CASSSRQGAGEKLFF
-	TRBJ1-4	TRBV18	-	TGTGCCAGCTCCCCTCGCGGTGAAAAACTGTTTTTT	CASSPRGEKLFF
-	TRBJ1-1	TRBV15	-	TGTGCCACCAGCAGAGAAATAAACACTGAAGCTTTCTTT	CATSREINTEAFF
-	TRBJ1-3	TRBV18	-	TGTGCCAGCTCACCCCCTTTTCCTGGAAACACCATATATTTT	CASSPPFPGNTIYF
-	TRBJ2-7	TRBV20-1	-	TGCAGCTTCGACAGCAACTACGAGCAGTACTTC	CSFDSNYEQYF
-	TRBJ1-1	TRBV6-5	-	TGTGCCAGCAGTTACGGACAGCGAAGGACTGAAGCTTTCTTT	CASSYGQRRTEAFF
-	TRBJ1-3	TRBV25-1	-	TGTGCCAGCAGTGAACCCGGGTACGGAAACACCATATATTTT	CASSEPGYGNTIYF
-	TRBJ1-1	TRBV6-5	-	TGTGCCAGCAGTTACTCGACACCGGTAACGGGGACTGAAGCTTTCTTT	CASSYSTPVTGTEAFF
-	TRBJ1-2	TRBV2	TRBD1	TGTGCCAGAAGGGACAGGGGGGAGCTCGCCTATGGCTACACCTTC	CARRDRGELAYGYTF
-	TRBJ2-6	TRBV6-6	-	TGTGCCAGCAGTTACGCAGGGGAAGGGGCCAACGTCCTGACTTTC	CASSYAGEGANVLTF
-	TRBJ2-3	TRBV9	TRBD2	TGTGCCAGCAGCGTAGAGCTAGCGGGAGTGGGAGATACGCAGTATTTT	CASSVELAGVGDTQYF
-	TRBJ2-7	TRBV14	TRBD2	TGTGCCAGCAGCCCCCTTAGCGGGAGTGGCTCCTACGAGCAGTACTTC	CASSPLSGSGSYEQYF
few	TRBJ1-1	TRBV30	-	TGTGCCTGGCACCGGAGAGGCCCGGGCACTGAAGCTTTCTTT	CAWHRRGPGTEAFF
-	TRBJ1-4	TRBV20-1	-	TGCAGTGCTAGTTCCCCAGGGCAAAATGAAAAACTGTTTTTT	CSASSPGQNEKLFF
-	TRBJ2-3	TRBV5-1	-	TGCGCCAGCGCACTGGGGGGAGATGGAGATACGCAGTATTTT	CASALGGDGDTQYF
-	TRBJ1-1	TRBV5-1	TRBD1	TGCGCCAGCAGCCCGGGACAGGGGTTGAACACTGAAGCTTTCTTT	CASSPGQGLNTEAFF
-	TRBJ1-2	TRBV30	-	TGTGCCTGGAGCGTGTCAGGGATGGACTATGGCTACACCTTC	CAWSVSGMDYGYTF
-	TRBJ1-1	TRBV6-5	-	TGTGCCAGCAGCCGCCCCCAGGCCACTGAAGCTTTCTTT	CASSRPQATEAFF
once	TRBJ1-2	TRBV6-5	-	TGTGCCAGCAGTAGCCCGCTCTATGGCTACACCTTC	CASSSPLYGYTF
-	TRBJ1-3	TRBV27	-	TGTGCCAGCAGTTTATCGGGGGGAGGAAGATCTTTGGGAAACACCATATATTTT	CASSLSGGGRSLGNTIYF
-	TRBJ2-7	TRBV27	TRBD1	TGTGCCAGCAGTCCCTCGCCGGGACAGAATATTGAGCAGTACTTC	CASSPSPGQNIEQYF
-	TRBJ1-1	TRBV6-5	-	TGTGCCAGCAGGACTACAAAGAACACTGAAGCTTTCTTT	CASRTTKNTEAFF
-	TRBJ1-2	TRBV7-2	TRBD1	TGTGCCAGCAGCTTAGACAGGGGGCGTGCGGGTGGCTACACCTTC	CASSLDRGRAGGYTF
-	TRBJ1-3	TRBV7-9	TRBD1	TGTGCCAGCAGCGCCTACAGGGGGCTCTCTGGAAACACCATATATTTT	CASSAYRGLSGNTIYF
few	TRBJ1-2	TRBV6-5	TRBD1	TGTGCCAGCAGGAACGCACAGGGGTTCTATGGCTACACCTTC	CASRNAQGFYGYTF
-	TRBJ2-7	TRBV25-1	TRBD1	TGTGCCAGCAGTTGGACAGGGGGTATGTCCCACGAGCAGTACTTC	CASSWTGGMSHEQYF